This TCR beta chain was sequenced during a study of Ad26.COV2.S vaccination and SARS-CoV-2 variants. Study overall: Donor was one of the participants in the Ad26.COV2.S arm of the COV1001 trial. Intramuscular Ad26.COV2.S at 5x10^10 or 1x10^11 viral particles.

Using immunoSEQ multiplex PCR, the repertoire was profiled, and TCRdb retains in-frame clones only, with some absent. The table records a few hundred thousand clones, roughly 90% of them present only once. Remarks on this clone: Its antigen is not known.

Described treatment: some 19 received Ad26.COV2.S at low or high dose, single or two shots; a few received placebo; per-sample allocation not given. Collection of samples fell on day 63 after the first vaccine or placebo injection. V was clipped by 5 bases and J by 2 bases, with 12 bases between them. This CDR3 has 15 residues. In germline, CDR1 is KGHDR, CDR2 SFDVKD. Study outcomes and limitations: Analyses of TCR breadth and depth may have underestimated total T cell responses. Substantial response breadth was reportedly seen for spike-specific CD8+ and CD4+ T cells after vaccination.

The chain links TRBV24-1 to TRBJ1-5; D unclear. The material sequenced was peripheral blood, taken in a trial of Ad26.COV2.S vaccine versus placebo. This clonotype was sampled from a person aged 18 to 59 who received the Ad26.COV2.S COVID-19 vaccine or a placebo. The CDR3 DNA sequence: TGTGCCACCAGTGCCCGGGTTGGGGGCAATCAGCCCCAGCATTTT. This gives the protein CATSARVGGNQPQHF.